The 24 T cell receptor beta chains below come from one sample, sequenced in a study of control samples from healthy donors and cancer patients. Clones were read by immunoSEQ multiplex PCR, and TCRdb kept only the in-frame ones, dropping some. Of 130,000 or so clones listed, approximately 90% are singletons. Sequencing was performed on blood. The receptor source for this set is a man aged 50 to 60 in good health.

The V call is TRBV3-1 (or the pseudogene TRBV3-2), the J call TRBJ2-5; TRBD1 matches at 8 bases. Looked up from germline, CDR1 is LGHDT and CDR2 is YNNKEL (reference sequence). This CDR3 region has 16 residues. Unmatched junction bases numbered 11, after V lost 3 bases and J lost 5 bases. The CDR3 spells CASSQRRTGFGETQYF. The CDR3 DNA is TGTGCCAGCAGCCAGAGACGGACAGGGTTCGGGGAGACCCAGTACTTC.

The chain's CDR3 is CSASIQLAAETQYF. CDR3 bases: TGCAGTGCTAGTATCCAACTGGCCGCGGAGACCCAGTACTTC. The V call is TRBV20-1, the J call TRBJ2-5; D unresolved. Germline V gene data show CDR1 as DFQATT and CDR2 as SNEGSKA (reference sequence). This CDR3 region has 14 residues. V was shortened by 3 bases and J by 5 bases, with 16 bases between the two germline ends.

The chain recombines TRBV19 with TRBJ1-3, with D unclear. Germline values: CDR1 LNHDA, CDR2 SQIVND (reference sequence). Trimming took 3 bases from V and 0 from J, leaving 6 bases between them. The CDR3 consists of 14 residues. The CDR3: CASSIPSSGNTIYF. In DNA, the CDR3 is TGTGCCAGTAGTATTCCCTCCTCTGGAAACACCATATATTTT.

Regarding this clone: Germline and junction disagree at one end, which may indicate a read error. The J gene is TRBJ2-2, the V gene TRBV7-7; 8 nucleotides align to TRBD1. Germline V gene data show CDR1 as SSHAT and CDR2 as FNYEAQ (reference sequence). This CDR3 comprises 14 residues. In DNA, the CDR3 is TGTGCTAGCAGCTTAACAGGGGGCACCGGGGAGCTGTTTTTT. Its protein is CASSLTGGTGELFF.

In DNA form, the CDR3 reads TGTGCCAGCAATAAGACACCGGGGACAAATGAAAAACTGTTTTTT. Amino acids: CASNKTPGTNEKLFF. V and J are TRBV6-5 and TRBJ1-4; a weak D match, TRBD1 (6 bases). V lost 7 bases to trimming and J lost 5 bases, with 17 bases between them. Germline loops: CDR1 MNHEY, CDR2 SVGAGI. The CDR3 sequence is 15 residues long.

The rearrangement uses TRBV15 and TRBJ2-1; D perhaps matches TRBD1 (6 bases). V was shortened by 1 base and J by 4 bases, with 11 bases between the two germline ends. The CDR3 extends over 15 amino acids. The germline V gene encodes CDR1 LNHNV and CDR2 YYDKDF (reference sequence). The CDR3 loop is CATSRGGTTYNEQFF. The CDR3 DNA sequence: TGTGCCACCAGCAGAGGGGGGACAACTTACAATGAGCAGTTCTTC.

The V and J genes are TRBV2 and TRBJ2-3; D is unresolved. CDR3 length: 15 residues. The germline gives CDR1 SNHLY, CDR2 FYNNEI. Trimming took off 3 bases at V and 2 bases at J, with 12 bases between the two ends. DNA of the CDR3: TGTGCCAGCAGTGACTTCTCCAGGATCACAGATACGCAGTATTTT. Translating it yields CASSDFSRITDTQYF.

The chain combines TRBV28 with TRBJ1-2, with 12 bases aligning to TRBD1. The CDR3 extends over 16 amino acids. Germline trimming cut 1 base from V and 5 bases from J; bases unmatched to any gene: 5. Germline V lookup: CDR1 MDHEN, CDR2 SYDVKM. The CDR3 bases are TGTGCCAGCAGTTTATCCGGGACAGGGGGCCGGTATGGCTACACCTTC. Its protein product is CASSLSGTGGRYGYTF.

The chain carries TRBV6-5 and TRBJ1-4; tentatively, D is TRBD1 (6 bases). CDR1 and CDR2 (germline): MNHEY, SVGAGI. This CDR3 has 14 residues. The V end lost 10 bases, the J end lost 2 bases, and 14 bases lay between the germline ends. Written as DNA, the CDR3 is TGTGCCACCTCTCTAACAGGGACTAATGAAAAACTGTTTTTT. This encodes CATSLTGTNEKLFF.

The chain carries TRBV28 and TRBJ2-5; perhaps TRBD1 as D (6 bases). Trimming cost V 7 bases and J 5 bases, with 23 bases left between them. Germline V gives CDR1 MDHEN, CDR2 SYDVKM. There are 16 residues in the CDR3. CDR3 in amino acids: CASIQSPYRERETQYF. In nucleotides, the CDR3 is TGTGCCAGCATCCAATCACCTTACAGGGAGAGGGAGACCCAGTACTTC.

This rearrangement joins TRBV5-6 to TRBJ2-7, with 15 bases that match TRBD2. The CDR3 is 16 residues long. In germline, CDR1 is SGHDT, CDR2 YYEEEE. J gave up 4 bases and V 4 bases, and 6 bases lay outside the gene matches. The CDR3 is CASSAGTSGGMYEQYF. In DNA form, the CDR3 reads TGTGCCAGCAGCGCGGGGACTAGCGGGGGGATGTACGAGCAGTACTTC.

V is TRBV5-1 and J is TRBJ2-2; 8 nucleotides match TRBD1. The CDR3 runs 14 residues. Germline trimming cut 1 base from V and 5 bases from J; bases unmatched to any gene: 1. CDR1 and CDR2 (germline): SGHRS, YFSETQ. The CDR3 protein is CASSLQGATGELFF. In DNA form, the CDR3 reads TGCGCCAGCAGCTTGCAGGGGGCGACCGGGGAGCTGTTTTTT.

This clone was picked up one time. The genes are TRBV19 and TRBJ2-6; 7 bases match TRBD1. The CDR3 loop spans 17 amino acids. Germline trimming cut 9 bases from V and 2 bases from J; bases unmatched to any gene: 13. Germline V gene data show CDR1 as LNHDA and CDR2 as SQIVND (reference sequence). The CDR3 protein is CARSYRGPAAGANVLTF. The CDR3 coding sequence is TGTGCCAGATCATACAGGGGCCCCGCTGCTGGGGCCAACGTCCTGACTTTC.

This chain joins TRBV15 and TRBJ2-7; no reliable D call. This CDR3 spans 14 amino acids. Germline V gene data show CDR1 as LNHNV and CDR2 as YYDKDF (reference sequence). V lost 6 bases and J lost 0, with 12 bases in between. The CDR3 loop reads CATSTGGSSYEQYF. The CDR3 DNA follows: TGTGCCACCAGTACTGGCGGAAGCTCCTACGAGCAGTACTTC.

The gene calls are TRBV24-1 and TRBJ2-3, with D possibly matching TRBD1 (6 bases). V was shortened by 3 bases and J by 0 bases, with 9 bases between the two germline ends. The CDR3 spans 15 residues. Per the germline V gene, CDR1 is KGHDR and CDR2 is SFDVKD. CDR3 coding DNA: TGTGCCACCAGTGATAACAGGGTTAGCACAGATACGCAGTATTTT. It is translated as CATSDNRVSTDTQYF.

The chain carries TRBV3-1 (or the pseudogene TRBV3-2) and TRBJ1-1; the D is unclear. V was pared by 1 base and J by 0 bases, with 3 bases between. This CDR3 has 13 amino acids. Germline CDR1 is LGHDT and CDR2 is YNNKEL (reference sequence). The CDR3 here is CASSQAVNTEAFF. The DNA for the CDR3 is TGTGCCAGCAGCCAAGCCGTGAACACTGAAGCTTTCTTT.

This rearrangement joins TRBV10-3 to TRBJ2-3, with D unclear. V was cut by 4 bases and J by 3 bases, with 11 bases left in between. Germline V CDR1 and CDR2: ENHRY, SYGVKD. This CDR3 has 14 residues. The CDR3 here is CAISVLGSTDTQYF. CDR3 sequence (DNA): TGTGCCATCAGTGTCCTAGGATCAACAGATACGCAGTATTTT.

The CDR3 is CASSPRGASGEGELFF. CDR3 in DNA: TGTGCCAGCAGCCCTAGAGGTGCTAGCGGGGAGGGGGAGCTGTTTTTT. This rearrangement joins TRBV11-2 to TRBJ2-2; 9 bases fit TRBD2. This CDR3 has 16 residues. Trimming removed 5 bases from V and 8 bases from J; junction bases left unmatched: 12. CDR1 and CDR2 from the germline V gene are SGHAT and FQNNGV.

The J gene is TRBJ2-5, the V gene TRBV6-5, with D possibly being TRBD1 (6 bases). The CDR3 extends over 15 amino acids. V lost 9 bases and J 1 base, leaving 18 bases between the germline ends. Germline CDR1 and CDR2: MNHEY and SVGAGI. CDR3 sequence reads: CASQKGQNTQETQYF. For the CDR3, the DNA is TGTGCCAGTCAAAAAGGACAGAACACCCAAGAGACCCAGTACTTC.

In nucleotides, the CDR3 is TGTGCCAGCAGTTGGGGGGCGAAAGGGGTTGAAAAACTGTTTTTT. This sequence encodes CASSWGAKGVEKLFF. The rearrangement links TRBV27 to TRBJ1-4, with a weak D call TRBD1 (6 bases). The CDR3 sequence is 15 residues long. Trimming pared 4 bases from V and 7 bases from J, leaving 16 bases between. Germline CDR1 MNHEY, CDR2 SMNVEV (reference sequence).

This chain uses TRBV2 with TRBJ2-7, with D maybe TRBD2 (6 bases). The CDR3 is 11 amino acids. Germline-derived CDR1 and CDR2 are SNHLY and FYNNEI. The CDR3 is CAVGQGGEQYF. CDR3 nucleotides: TGTGCAGTCGGGCAGGGAGGTGAGCAGTACTTC. Full variable domain (outside the CDR3, taken from reference TRBV2 and TRBJ2-7): EPEVTQTPSHQVTQMGQEVILRCVPISNHLYFYWYRQILGQKVEFLVSFYNNEISEKSEIFDDQFSVERPDGSNFTLKIRSTKLEDSAMYFCAVGQGGEQYFGPGTRLTVT.

Only a few counts were recorded for this clone. V and J are TRBV19 and TRBJ1-2; D unclear. V lost 4 bases to trimming and J lost 5 bases, with 8 bases between them. Germline CDR1 is LNHDA and CDR2 is SQIVND (reference sequence). The CDR3 contains 12 residues. For the CDR3, the DNA is TGTGCCAGTAGTACCCCATCATATGGCTACACCTTC. It is translated as CASSTPSYGYTF.

The chain joins TRBV5-1 to TRBJ2-5, with 12 bases aligning to TRBD2. The CDR3 is 16 amino acids. Germline loops: CDR1 SGHRS, CDR2 YFSETQ. The J segment lost 2 bases and the V segment lost 2 bases, leaving 4 bases of the junction unmatched. The CDR3 region is CASSFWTSGVQETQYF. The CDR3 DNA is TGCGCCAGCAGCTTCTGGACTAGCGGGGTGCAAGAGACCCAGTACTTC.

This clone was recorded a few times. The V and J genes are TRBV3-1 (or the pseudogene TRBV3-2) and TRBJ1-1; no clear D. The length of the CDR3 is 11 residues. Germline CDR1 LGHDT, CDR2 YNNKEL (reference sequence). Trimming removed 4 bases at V and 5 bases at J, with 5 bases between. The CDR3 protein is CASSLGTEAFF. CDR3 sequence (DNA): TGTGCCAGCAGCCTAGGGACTGAAGCTTTCTTT.